This T cell receptor beta chain was identified in a study of blood T cell repertoires in COVID-19. Data came from immunoSEQ multiplex PCR; TCRdb stores just in-frame clones and leaves some out. Of more than 100,000 clones listed, 79% are singletons. Trimming cost V 6 bases and J 6 bases, with 18 bases left between them. Per germline, CDR1 SGHAT and CDR2 FQNNGV. The CDR3 length is 14 residues. The clonotype was recovered from a woman older than 75 with acute or convalescent COVID-19. Sample: peripheral blood. This chain links TRBV11-2 with TRBJ2-7; the D gene is possibly TRBD1 (6 bases). CDR3 region: CASSPRALDSEQYF. DNA for the CDR3: TGTGCCAGCAGTCCTCGGGCGTTGGACAGCGAGCAGTACTTC.